Described below is a single T cell receptor beta chain sequence and its context. In the study's own analysis: Reference gene primer amplification gave estimated nucleated cell counts. The repertoire was sequenced with immunoSEQ multiplex PCR; TCRdb's copy has only in-frame clones and lacks some. That table is the source of V, J and clone size, and D and trimming were worked out from the DNA. The table lists over 200,000 clones, 70% to 90% of them singletons. The V end was cut by 3 bases, the J end by 0 bases, with 6 bases between. From germline, CDR1 is MGHRA and CDR2 YSYEKL. The CDR3 contains 14 residues. These data are taken from a study of blood T cell repertoires in COVID-19. As for the study in general: Acute and convalescent COVID-19 specimens originated in the United States, Italy and Spain. Sources were T cells, B-cell-depleted T cells, or PBMCs; the material itself was cDNA or gDNA.

The receptor comes from a woman between 18 and 30 years old who had recovered from COVID-19. V is TRBV4-1 and J is TRBJ2-1; D gene ambiguous. The sequenced sample consisted of peripheral blood. The CDR3 is CASSQRSSYNEQFF. The CDR3 DNA reads TGCGCCAGCAGCCAGAGGAGCTCCTACAATGAGCAGTTCTTC.